This T cell receptor beta chain was profiled in a study of molecular identifiers for immune sequencing clone quantification. For the study at large: Five aliquots were made in replicates from the RNA of about 19,000 or 110,000 naive CD8 cells, and four were sequenced.

This CDR3 is built from 14 residues. Germline values: CDR1 SEHNR, CDR2 FQNEAQ (reference sequence). Trimming took off 2 bases at V and 5 bases at J, with 10 bases between the two ends. Study-wide findings and caveats: Clone sizes that are highly expanded could be underestimated when identical TCR molecules share a barcode. A single cell's spiked Jurkat TCR RNA was reportedly detectable among 900,000 to 1,000,000 naive cells.

As to this clonotype: The antigen is undetermined.

TCRdb called the PCR reads again in MiXCR, with one record for every CDR3 protein. Counted here are around 470,000 distinct CDR3 sequences, over 20% occurring once; the ten biggest clones make up about 0.8%. The sorting of naive CD8 T cells used the CD8+CD4-CCR7+CD45RA+ phenotype. This chain joins TRBV7-9 and TRBJ1-5; D is unresolved. The sequenced sample consisted of naive CD8+ T cells from blood, with Jurkat cell RNA spiked in. Subset specified: FACS-sorted CD8+CD4-CCR7+CD45RA+ naive T cells. This receptor was identified in a human donor in good health. Some libraries in this study had Jurkat cell RNA spiked in. The CDR3 DNA follows: TGTGCCAGCAGCTTAAGCCTGGAGGATCAGCCCCAGCATTTT. Its protein product is CASSLSLEDQPQHF.